These 7 T cell receptor beta chains share one sample of origin, sequenced in a study of technical replicates of blood from several donors. Repertoires were generated with immunoSEQ multiplex PCR, while TCRdb's copy carries only in-frame clones and drops some. Seen here are roughly 79,000 clones, 85% to 95% observed once, and the top ten hold 0.4% to 0.45%. The sample comprised T cells isolated from PBMCs. Receptors originate from a human donor in good health.

The chain couples TRBV18 to TRBJ2-7; TRBD2 is a possible D gene (6 bases). CDR1 and CDR2 (germline): KGHSH, LQKENI. V lost 6 bases, J lost 2 bases, and 14 bases lay in between. This CDR3 region has 14 residues. The CDR3 loop is CASSTGAGPYEQYF. CDR3 in DNA: TGTGCCAGCTCCACGGGTGCGGGACCCTACGAGCAGTACTTC.

The chain couples TRBV13 to TRBJ2-7; maybe TRBD2 (6 bases). V shed 5 bases and J shed 3 bases, with 11 bases lying between them. Germline CDR1 PRHDT, CDR2 FYEKMQ (reference sequence). The CDR3 runs to 13 residues. The DNA of the CDR3 is TGTGCCAGCAGCCCGGGGGTAGGCTACGAGCAGTACTTC. This translates into CASSPGVGYEQYF.

This clone was seen just once. V usage is TRBV4-2 and J usage is TRBJ1-1; TRBD1 agrees at 8 bases. The germline V gene has CDR1 LGHNA and CDR2 YNFKEQ. There are 15 residues in the CDR3. The V segment lost 2 bases and the J segment 3 bases; nucleotides outside the gene matches: 5. CDR3 in DNA: TGTGCCAGCAGCCAAAACAGGGGGAGCTACACTGAAGCTTTCTTT. This translates into CASSQNRGSYTEAFF.

This clone was seen just once. The CDR3 DNA sequence: TGTGCAACTCCAAACAGGGGCGAAGGGACTGAAGCTTTCTTT. Encoded protein: CATPNRGEGTEAFF. The genes are TRBV12-2 and TRBJ1-1; the table names TRBD1, a call not compared with the DNA. TRBV12-2 is a pseudogene segment. CDR3 length equals 14 residues.

This rearrangement joins TRBV7-3 to TRBJ1-1; no reliable D call. V lost 2 bases and J 4 bases, leaving 11 bases between the germline ends. From germline, CDR1 is SGHTA and CDR2 FQGTGA. The CDR3 runs 14 residues. The CDR3 region is CASSLGHQVTEAFF. Here the CDR3 DNA reads TGTGCCAGCAGCTTAGGGCACCAGGTCACTGAAGCTTTCTTT.

The chain couples TRBV19 to TRBJ2-3; no firm D call. The CDR3 loop spans 13 amino acids. Trimming pared 5 bases from V and 3 bases from J, leaving 9 bases between. In germline, CDR1 is LNHDA, CDR2 SQIVND (reference sequence). The CDR3 DNA reads as TGTGCCAGTAGTGACCAAGCGACAGATACGCAGTATTTT. The encoded protein is CASSDQATDTQYF.

In DNA form, the CDR3 reads TGTGCCTGGAAAGTGCCGGCGGGGGATACGCAGTATTTT. This encodes CAWKVPAGDTQYF. The V and J genes are TRBV30 and TRBJ2-3, with D possibly being TRBD2 (6 bases). V lost 4 bases, J lost 6 bases, and 14 bases lay in between. Germline CDR1 and CDR2: GTSNPN and SVGIG (reference sequence). This CDR3 comprises 13 residues.